The source of this TCR beta chain is a study of T-cell reconstitution after alpha-beta-depleted transplantation in children. TCRbeta library preparation incorporated unique molecular identifiers. One entry per CDR3 protein results from TCRdb running MiXCR on the PCR reads. The sample has nearly 250,000 distinct CDR3 sequences; 6.5% to 10% are singletons. General study results and limits: Some patients' high day-60 TCRbeta diversity was traced to surviving recipient T cells and thymic progenitors.

Details on this clonotype: Its antigen remains unidentified. A read error may be the cause here, since a much bigger clone is one base away.

This receptor was identified in a male patient under 18 who had a stem cell transplant for acute lymphoblastic leukemia, so the T cells may come from the graft donor. Here the sequenced sample was PBMCs, mostly from graft donor cells, taken 180 days after TCRalphabeta/CD19-depleted stem cell transplant.

The CDR3 loop reads CASSGQGTGTEEQYV. CDR3 nucleotides: TGTGCCAGCAGCGGGCAAGGGACAGGGACTGAGGAGCAGTACGTC. V and J are TRBV7-2 and TRBJ2-7; 9 nucleotides align to TRBD1. This CDR3 has 15 residues. The germline gives CDR1 SGHTA, CDR2 FQGNSA. V lost 5 bases to trimming and J lost 7 bases; unmatched junction nucleotides: 12.